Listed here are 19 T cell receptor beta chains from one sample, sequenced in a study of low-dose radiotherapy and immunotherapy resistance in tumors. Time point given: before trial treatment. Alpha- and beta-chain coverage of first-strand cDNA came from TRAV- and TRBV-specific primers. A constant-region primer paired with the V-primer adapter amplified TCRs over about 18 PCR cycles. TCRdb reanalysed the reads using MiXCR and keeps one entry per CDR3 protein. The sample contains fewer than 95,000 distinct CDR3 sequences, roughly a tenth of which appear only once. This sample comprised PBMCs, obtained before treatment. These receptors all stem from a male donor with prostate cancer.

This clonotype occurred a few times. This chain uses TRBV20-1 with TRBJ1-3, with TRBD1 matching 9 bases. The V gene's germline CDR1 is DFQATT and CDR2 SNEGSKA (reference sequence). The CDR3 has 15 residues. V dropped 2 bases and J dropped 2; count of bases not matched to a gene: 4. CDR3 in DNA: TGCAGTGCTAGAAAAACAGGGGGCACTGGAAACACCATATATTTT. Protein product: CSARKTGGTGNTIYF.

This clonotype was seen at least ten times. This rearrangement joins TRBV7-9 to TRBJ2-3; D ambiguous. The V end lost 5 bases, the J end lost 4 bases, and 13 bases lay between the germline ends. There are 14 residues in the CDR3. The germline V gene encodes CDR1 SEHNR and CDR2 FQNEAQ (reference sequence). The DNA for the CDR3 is TGTGCCAGCAGCCAGATGCTAAGGGCAGATACGCAGTATTTT. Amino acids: CASSQMLRADTQYF.

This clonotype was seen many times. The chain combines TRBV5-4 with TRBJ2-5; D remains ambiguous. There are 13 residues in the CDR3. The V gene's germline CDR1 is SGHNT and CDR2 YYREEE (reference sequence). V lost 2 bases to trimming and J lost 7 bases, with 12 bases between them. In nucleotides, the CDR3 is TGTGCCAGCAGCTTTGATCACCAGCGGACCCAGTACTTC. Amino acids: CASSFDHQRTQYF. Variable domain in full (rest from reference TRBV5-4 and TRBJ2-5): ETGVTQSPTHLIKTRGQQVTLRCSSQSGHNTVSWYQQALGQGPQFIFQYYREEENGRGNFPPRFSGLQFPNYSSELNVNALELDDSALYLCASSFDHQRTQYFGPGTRLLVL.

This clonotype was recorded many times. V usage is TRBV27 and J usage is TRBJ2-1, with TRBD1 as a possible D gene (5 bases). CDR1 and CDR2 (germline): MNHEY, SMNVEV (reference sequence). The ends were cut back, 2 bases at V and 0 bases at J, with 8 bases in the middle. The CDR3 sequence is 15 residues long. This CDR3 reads CASSLDSGSYNEQFF. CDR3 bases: TGTGCCAGCAGTTTAGACAGTGGCTCCTACAATGAGCAGTTCTTC.

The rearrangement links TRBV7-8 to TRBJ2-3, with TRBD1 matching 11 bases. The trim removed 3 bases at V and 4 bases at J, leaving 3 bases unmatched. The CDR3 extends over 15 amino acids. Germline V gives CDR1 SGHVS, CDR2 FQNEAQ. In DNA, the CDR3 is TGTGCCAGCAGCTTGCGGGACAGGGGGGCAGATACGCAGTATTTT. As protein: CASSLRDRGADTQYF.

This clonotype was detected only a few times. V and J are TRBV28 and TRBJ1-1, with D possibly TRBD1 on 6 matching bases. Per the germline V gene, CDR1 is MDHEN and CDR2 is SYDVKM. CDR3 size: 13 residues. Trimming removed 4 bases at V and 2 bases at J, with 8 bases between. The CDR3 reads CASSSGVNTEAFF. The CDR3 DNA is TGTGCCAGCAGTTCAGGGGTAAACACTGAAGCTTTCTTT. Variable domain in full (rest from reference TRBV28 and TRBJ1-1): DVKVTQSSRYLVKRTGEKVFLECVQDMDHENMFWYRQDPGLGLRLIYFSYDVKMKEKGDIPEGYSVSREKKERFSLILESASTNQTSMYLCASSSGVNTEAFFGQGTRLTVV.

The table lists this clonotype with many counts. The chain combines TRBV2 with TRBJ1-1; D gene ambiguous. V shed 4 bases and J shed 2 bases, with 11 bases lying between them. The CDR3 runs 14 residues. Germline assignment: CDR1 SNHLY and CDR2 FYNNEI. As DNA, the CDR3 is TGTGCCAGCAGTGTGAGCAGATTCAACACTGAAGCTTTCTTT. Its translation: CASSVSRFNTEAFF.

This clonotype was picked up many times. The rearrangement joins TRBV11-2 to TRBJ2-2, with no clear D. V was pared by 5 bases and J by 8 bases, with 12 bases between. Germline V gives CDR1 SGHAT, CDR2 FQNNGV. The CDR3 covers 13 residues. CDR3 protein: CASSPNAPGELFF. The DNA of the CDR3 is TGTGCCAGCAGCCCGAATGCGCCGGGGGAGCTGTTTTTT.

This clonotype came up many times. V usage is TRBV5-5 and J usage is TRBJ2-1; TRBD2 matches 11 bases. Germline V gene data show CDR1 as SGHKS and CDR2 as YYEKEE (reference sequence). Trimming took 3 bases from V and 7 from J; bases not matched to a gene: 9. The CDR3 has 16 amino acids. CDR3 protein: CASSSYTSGGGNEQFF. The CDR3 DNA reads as TGTGCCAGCAGCTCCTACACTAGCGGGGGAGGGAATGAGCAGTTCTTC.

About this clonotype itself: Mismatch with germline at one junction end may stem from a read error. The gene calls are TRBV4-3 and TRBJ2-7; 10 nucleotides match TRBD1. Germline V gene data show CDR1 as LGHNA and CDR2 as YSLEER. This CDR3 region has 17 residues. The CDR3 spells CASTQDFPGQGPYEQYF. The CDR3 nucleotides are TGCGCCAGCACCCAAGATTTCCCGGGACAGGGGCCCTACGAGCAGTACTTC.

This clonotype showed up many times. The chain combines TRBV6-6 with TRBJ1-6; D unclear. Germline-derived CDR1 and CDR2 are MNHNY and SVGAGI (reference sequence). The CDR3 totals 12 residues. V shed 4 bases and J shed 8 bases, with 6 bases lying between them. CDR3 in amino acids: CASSSIYSPLHF. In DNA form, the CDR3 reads TGTGCCAGCAGTTCCATATATTCACCCCTCCACTTT.

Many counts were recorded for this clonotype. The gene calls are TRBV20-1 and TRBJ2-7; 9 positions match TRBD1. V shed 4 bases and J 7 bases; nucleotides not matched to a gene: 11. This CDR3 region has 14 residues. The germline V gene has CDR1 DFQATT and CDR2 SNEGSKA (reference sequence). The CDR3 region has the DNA TGCAGTGCTACAGGGACAGGGCCTTCGCGGGAGCAGTACTTC. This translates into CSATGTGPSREQYF.

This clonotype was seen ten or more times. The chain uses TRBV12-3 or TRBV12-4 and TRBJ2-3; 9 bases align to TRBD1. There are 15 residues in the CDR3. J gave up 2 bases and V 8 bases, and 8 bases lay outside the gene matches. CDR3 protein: CASGDRGILTDTQYF. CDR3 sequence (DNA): TGTGCCAGCGGCGACAGGGGGATTCTCACAGATACGCAGTATTTT.

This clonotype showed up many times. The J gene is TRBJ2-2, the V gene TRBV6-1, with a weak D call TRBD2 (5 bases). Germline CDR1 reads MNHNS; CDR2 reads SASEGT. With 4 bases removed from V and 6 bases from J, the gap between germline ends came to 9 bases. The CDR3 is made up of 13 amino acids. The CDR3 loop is CASSGTSPGELFF. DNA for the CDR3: TGTGCCAGCAGTGGGACTTCTCCCGGGGAGCTGTTTTTT.

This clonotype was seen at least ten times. This CDR3 is CASSQDRGQEGTQYF. The CDR3 nucleotides are TGCGCCAGCAGCCAAGACAGGGGGCAGGAAGGTACGCAGTATTTT. The gene calls are TRBV4-1 and TRBJ2-3, with 8 bases matching TRBD1. The junction had 7 bases not matched to a gene; V was cut back by 0 bases and J by 8 bases. The V gene's germline CDR1 is MGHRA and CDR2 YSYEKL. The CDR3 has 15 residues.

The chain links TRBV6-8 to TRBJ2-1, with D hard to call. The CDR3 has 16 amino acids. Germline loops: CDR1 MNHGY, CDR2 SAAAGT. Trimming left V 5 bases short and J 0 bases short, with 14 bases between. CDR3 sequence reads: CASSPAPSSSYNEQFF. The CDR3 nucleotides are TGTGCCAGCAGTCCGGCACCCAGTAGCTCCTACAATGAGCAGTTCTTC.

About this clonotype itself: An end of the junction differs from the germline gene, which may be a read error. The CDR3 loop reads CACSAQTSLGEQYF. The CDR3 DNA reads as TGTGCCTGCAGCGCCCAAACCTCTTTGGGCGAGCAGTACTTC. The rearrangement links TRBV28 to TRBJ2-7, with D uncertain. Looked up from germline, CDR1 is MDHEN and CDR2 is SYDVKM. The CDR3 spans 14 residues.

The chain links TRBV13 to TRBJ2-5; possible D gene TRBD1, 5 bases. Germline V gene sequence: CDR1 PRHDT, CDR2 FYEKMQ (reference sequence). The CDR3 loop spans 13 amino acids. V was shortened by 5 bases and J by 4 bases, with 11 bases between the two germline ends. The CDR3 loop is CASSRGPAETQYF. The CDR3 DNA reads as TGTGCCAGCAGCAGGGGTCCTGCAGAGACCCAGTACTTC.

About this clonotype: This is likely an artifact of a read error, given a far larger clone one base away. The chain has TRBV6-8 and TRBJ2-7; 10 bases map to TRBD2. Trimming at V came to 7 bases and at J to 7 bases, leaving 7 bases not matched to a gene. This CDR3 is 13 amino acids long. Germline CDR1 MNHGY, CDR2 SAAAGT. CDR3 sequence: CASTSGSIHEQYF. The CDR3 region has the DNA TGTGCCAGCACTAGCGGGAGTATCCATGAGCAGTACTTC.